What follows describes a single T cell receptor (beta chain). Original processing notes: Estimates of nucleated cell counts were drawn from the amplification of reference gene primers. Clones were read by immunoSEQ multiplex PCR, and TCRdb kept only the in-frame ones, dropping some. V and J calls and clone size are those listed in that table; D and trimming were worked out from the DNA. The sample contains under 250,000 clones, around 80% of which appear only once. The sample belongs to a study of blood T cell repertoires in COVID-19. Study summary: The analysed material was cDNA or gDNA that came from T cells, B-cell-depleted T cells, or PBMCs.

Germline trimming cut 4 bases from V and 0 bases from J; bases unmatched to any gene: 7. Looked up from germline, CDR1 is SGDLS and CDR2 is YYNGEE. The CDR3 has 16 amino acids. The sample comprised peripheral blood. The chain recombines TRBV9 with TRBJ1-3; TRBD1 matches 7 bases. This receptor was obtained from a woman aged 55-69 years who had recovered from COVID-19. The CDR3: CASSPDRYYSGNTIYF. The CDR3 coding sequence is TGTGCCAGCAGCCCGGACAGGTATTACTCTGGAAACACCATATATTTT. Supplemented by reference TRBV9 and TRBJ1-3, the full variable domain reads DSGVTQTPKHLITATGQRVTLRCSPRSGDLSVYWYQQSLDQGLQFLIQYYNGEERAKGNILERFSAQQFPDLHSELNLSSLELGDSALYFCASSPDRYYSGNTIYFGEGSWLTVV.